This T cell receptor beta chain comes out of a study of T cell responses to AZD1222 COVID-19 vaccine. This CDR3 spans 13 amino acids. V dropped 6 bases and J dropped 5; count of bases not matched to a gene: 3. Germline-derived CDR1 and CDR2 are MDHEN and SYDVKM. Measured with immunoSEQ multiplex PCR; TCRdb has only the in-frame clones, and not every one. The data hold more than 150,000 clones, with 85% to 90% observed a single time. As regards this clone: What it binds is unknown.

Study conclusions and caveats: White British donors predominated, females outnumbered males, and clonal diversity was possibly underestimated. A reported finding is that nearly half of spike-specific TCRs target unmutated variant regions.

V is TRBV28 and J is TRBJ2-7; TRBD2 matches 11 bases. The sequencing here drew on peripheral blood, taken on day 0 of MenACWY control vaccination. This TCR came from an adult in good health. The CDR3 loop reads CASRPGLADEQYF. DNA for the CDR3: TGTGCCAGCAGACCGGGACTAGCGGACGAGCAGTACTTC.